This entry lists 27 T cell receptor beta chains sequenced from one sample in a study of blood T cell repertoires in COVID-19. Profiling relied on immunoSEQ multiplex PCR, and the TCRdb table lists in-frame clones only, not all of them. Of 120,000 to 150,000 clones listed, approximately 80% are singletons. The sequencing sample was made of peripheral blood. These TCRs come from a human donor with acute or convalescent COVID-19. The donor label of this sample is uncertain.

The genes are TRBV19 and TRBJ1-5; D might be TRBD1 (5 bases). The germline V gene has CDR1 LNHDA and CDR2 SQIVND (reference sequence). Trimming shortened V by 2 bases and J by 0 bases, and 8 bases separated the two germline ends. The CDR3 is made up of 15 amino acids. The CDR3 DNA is TGTGCCAGTAGTATATCAGGGTATAGCAATCAGCCCCAGCATTTT. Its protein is CASSISGYSNQPQHF.

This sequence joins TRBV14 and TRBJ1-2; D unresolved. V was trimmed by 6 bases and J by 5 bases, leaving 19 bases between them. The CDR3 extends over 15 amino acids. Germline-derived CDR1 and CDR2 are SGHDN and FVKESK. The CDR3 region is CASSPLPGKGYGYTF. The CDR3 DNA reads TGTGCCAGCAGTCCTCTCCCGGGAAAGGGTTATGGCTACACCTTC.

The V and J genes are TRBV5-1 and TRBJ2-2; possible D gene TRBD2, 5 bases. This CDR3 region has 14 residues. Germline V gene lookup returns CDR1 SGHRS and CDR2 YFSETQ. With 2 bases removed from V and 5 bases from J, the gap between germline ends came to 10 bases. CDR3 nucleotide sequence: TGCGCCAGCAGCTTAGAGGGTCGGACCGGGGAGCTGTTTTTT. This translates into CASSLEGRTGELFF.

CDR3 nucleotide sequence: TGTGCCAGCGGAGGTAGCGGGGAGTTTGAGACCCAGTACTTC. This translates into CASGGSGEFETQYF. This chain connects TRBV6-5 to TRBJ2-5; 8 bases align to TRBD2. J was trimmed by 5 bases and V by 8 bases; bases with no gene match: 10. The CDR3 has 14 residues. Germline CDR1 and CDR2: MNHEY and SVGAGI.

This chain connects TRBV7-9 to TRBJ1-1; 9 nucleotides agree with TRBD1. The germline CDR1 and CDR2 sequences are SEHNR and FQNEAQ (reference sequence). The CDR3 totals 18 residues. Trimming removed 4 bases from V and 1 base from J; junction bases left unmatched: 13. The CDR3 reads CASSSTRGQGEANTEAFF. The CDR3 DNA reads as TGTGCCAGCAGCTCAACGCGGGGACAGGGCGAAGCGAACACTGAAGCTTTCTTT.

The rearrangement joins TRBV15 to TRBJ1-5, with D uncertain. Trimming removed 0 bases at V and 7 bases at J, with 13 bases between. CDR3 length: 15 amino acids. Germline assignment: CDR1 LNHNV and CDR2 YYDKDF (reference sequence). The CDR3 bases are TGTGCCACCAGCAGAGATCCGGGGAGTAGCCAGCCCCAGCATTTT. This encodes CATSRDPGSSQPQHF.

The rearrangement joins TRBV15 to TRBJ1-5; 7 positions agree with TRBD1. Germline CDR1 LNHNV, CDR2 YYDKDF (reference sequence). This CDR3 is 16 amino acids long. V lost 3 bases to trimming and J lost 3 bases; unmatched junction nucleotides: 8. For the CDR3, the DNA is TGTGCCACCAGCAGTGGGACAGCTAGATCCAATCAGCCCCAGCATTTT. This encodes CATSSGTARSNQPQHF.

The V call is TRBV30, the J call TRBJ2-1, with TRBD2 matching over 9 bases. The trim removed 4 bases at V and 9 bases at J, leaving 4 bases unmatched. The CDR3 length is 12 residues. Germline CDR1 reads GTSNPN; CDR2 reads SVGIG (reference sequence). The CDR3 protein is CAWTSGVSEQFF. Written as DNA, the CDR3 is TGTGCCTGGACTAGCGGGGTTAGTGAGCAGTTCTTC.

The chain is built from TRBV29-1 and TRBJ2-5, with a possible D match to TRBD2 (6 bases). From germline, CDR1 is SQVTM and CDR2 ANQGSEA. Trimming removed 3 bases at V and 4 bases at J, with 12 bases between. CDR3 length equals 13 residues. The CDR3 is CSVEGNGGETQYF. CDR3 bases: TGCAGCGTTGAGGGGAACGGGGGAGAGACCCAGTACTTC.

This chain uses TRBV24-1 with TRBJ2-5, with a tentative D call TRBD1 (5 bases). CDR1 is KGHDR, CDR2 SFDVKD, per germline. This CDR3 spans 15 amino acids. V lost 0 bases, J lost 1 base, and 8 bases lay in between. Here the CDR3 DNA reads TGTGCCACCAGTGATTTGATAGACAGCCAAGAGACCCAGTACTTC. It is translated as CATSDLIDSQETQYF.

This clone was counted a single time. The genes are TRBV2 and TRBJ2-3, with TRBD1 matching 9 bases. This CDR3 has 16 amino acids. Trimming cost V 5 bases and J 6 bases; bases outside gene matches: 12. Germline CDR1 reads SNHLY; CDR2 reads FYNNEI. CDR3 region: CASSTFGTGTPDTQYF. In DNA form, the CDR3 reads TGTGCCAGCAGTACCTTCGGGACAGGGACCCCCGATACGCAGTATTTT.

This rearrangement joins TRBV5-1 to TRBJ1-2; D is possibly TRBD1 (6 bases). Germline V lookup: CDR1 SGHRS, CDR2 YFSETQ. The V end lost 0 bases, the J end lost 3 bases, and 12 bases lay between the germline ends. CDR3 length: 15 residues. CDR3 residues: CASSLARGADYGYTF. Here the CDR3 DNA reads TGCGCCAGCAGCTTGGCCAGGGGTGCGGACTATGGCTACACCTTC. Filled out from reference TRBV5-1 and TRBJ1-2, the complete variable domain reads KAGVTQTPRYLIKTRGQQVTLSCSPISGHRSVSWYQQTPGQGLQFLFEYFSETQRNKGNFPGRFSGRQFSNSRSEMNVSTLELGDSALYLCASSLARGADYGYTFGSGTRLTVV.

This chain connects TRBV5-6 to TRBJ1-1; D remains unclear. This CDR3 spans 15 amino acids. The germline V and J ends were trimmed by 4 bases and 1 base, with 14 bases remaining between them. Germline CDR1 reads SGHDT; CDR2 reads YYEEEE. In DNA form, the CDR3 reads TGTGCCAGCAGCCCAATGGGGAGGCGGAACACTGAAGCTTTCTTT. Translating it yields CASSPMGRRNTEAFF.

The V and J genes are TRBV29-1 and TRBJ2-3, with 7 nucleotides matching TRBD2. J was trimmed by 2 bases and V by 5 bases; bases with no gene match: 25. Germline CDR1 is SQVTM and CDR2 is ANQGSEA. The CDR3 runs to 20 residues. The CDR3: CSVTGIIPRTGGLSTDTQYF. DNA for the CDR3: TGCAGCGTTACCGGTATTATACCTAGGACGGGAGGTTTGTCCACAGATACGCAGTATTTT.

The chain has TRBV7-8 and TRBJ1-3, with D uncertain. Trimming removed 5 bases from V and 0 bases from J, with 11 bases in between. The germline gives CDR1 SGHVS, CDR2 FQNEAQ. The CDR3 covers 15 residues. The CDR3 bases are TGTGCCAGCAGCCCGTCTGGGCTCTCTGGAAACACCATATATTTT. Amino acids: CASSPSGLSGNTIYF.

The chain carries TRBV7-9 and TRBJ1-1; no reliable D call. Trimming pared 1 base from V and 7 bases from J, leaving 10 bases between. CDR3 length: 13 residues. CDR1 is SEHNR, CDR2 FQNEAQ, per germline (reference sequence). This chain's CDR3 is CASSLGPEVEAFF. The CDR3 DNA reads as TGTGCCAGCAGCTTAGGGCCAGAGGTTGAAGCTTTCTTT.

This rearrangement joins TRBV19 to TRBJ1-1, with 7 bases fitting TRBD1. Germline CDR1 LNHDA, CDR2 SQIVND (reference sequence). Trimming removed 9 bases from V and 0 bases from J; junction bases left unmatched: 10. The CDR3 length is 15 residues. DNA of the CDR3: TGTGCCAGCAACTTCTTACAGGGGATGAACACTGAAGCTTTCTTT. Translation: CASNFLQGMNTEAFF.

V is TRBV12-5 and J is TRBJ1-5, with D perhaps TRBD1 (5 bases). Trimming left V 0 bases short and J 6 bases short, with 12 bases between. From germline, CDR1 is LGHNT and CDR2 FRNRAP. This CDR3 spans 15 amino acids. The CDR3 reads CASGLVEGVTQPQHF. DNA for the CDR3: TGTGCTAGTGGTTTGGTAGAAGGGGTTACTCAGCCCCAGCATTTT.

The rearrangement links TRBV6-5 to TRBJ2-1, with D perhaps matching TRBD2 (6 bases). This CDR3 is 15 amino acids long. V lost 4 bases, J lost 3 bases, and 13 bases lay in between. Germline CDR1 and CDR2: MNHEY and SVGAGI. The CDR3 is CASSSSVGVYNEQFF. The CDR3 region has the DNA TGTGCCAGCAGTTCTAGCGTGGGGGTCTACAATGAGCAGTTCTTC.

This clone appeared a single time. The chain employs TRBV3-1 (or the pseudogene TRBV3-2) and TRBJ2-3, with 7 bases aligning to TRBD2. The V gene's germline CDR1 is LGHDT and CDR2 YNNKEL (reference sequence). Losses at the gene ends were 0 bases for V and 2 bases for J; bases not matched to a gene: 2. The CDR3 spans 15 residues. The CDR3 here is CASSQDRLATDTQYF. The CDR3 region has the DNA TGTGCCAGCAGCCAAGATAGACTAGCCACAGATACGCAGTATTTT.

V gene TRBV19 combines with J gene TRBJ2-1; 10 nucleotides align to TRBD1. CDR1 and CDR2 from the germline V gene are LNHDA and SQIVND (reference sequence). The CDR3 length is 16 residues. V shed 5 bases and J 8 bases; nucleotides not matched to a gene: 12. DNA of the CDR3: TGTGCCAGTAGTTCCACGACAGGGGGCCCTAGGGATGAGCAGTTCTTC. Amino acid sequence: CASSSTTGGPRDEQFF. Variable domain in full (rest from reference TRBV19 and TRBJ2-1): DGGITQSPKYLFRKEGQNVTLSCEQNLNHDAMYWYRQDPGQGLRLIYYSQIVNDFQKGDIAEGYSVSREKKESFPLTVTSAQKNPTAFYLCASSSTTGGPRDEQFFGPGTRLTVL.

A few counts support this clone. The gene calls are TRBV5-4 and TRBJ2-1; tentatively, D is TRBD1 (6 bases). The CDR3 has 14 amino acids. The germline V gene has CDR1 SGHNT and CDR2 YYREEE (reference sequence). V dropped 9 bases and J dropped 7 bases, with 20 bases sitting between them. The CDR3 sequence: CATAGTGSTNEQFF. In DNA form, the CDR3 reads TGTGCCACAGCTGGAACAGGGTCAACGAATGAGCAGTTCTTC.

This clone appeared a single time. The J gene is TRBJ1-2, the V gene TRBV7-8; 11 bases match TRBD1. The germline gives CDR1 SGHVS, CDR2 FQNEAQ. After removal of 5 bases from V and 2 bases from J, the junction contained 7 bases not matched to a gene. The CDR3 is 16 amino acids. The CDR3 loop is CASSRGTGGENYGYTF. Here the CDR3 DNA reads TGTGCCAGCAGCCGTGGGACAGGGGGTGAAAACTATGGCTACACCTTC.

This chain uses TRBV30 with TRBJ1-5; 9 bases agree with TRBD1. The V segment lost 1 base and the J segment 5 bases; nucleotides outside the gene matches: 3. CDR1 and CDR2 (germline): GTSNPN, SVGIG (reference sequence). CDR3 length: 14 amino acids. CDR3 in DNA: TGTGCCTGGAGTGAATGGACAGGGGATCAGCCCCAGCATTTT. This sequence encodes CAWSEWTGDQPQHF.

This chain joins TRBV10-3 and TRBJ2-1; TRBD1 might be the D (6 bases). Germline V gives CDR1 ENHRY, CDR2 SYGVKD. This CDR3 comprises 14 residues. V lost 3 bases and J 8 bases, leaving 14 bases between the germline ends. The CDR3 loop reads CAISENREWDEQFF. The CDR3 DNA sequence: TGTGCCATCAGTGAAAACAGGGAATGGGATGAGCAGTTCTTC.

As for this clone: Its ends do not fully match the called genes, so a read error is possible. The CDR3 protein is CAFRGRYEQYF. CDR3 DNA: TGCGCCTTTAGGGGCAGGTACGAGCAGTACTTC. The rearrangement uses TRBV6-5 and TRBJ2-7, with D maybe TRBD1 (5 bases). The CDR3 extends over 11 amino acids. The germline V gene has CDR1 MNHEY and CDR2 SVGAGI.

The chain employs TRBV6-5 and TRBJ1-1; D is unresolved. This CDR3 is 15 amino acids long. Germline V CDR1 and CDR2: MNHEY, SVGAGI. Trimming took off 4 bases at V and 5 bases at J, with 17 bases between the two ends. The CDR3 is CASSSPTRGGTEAFF. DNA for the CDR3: TGTGCCAGCAGTTCCCCAACACGGGGAGGAACTGAAGCTTTCTTT.